The 8 T cell receptor beta chains listed next were all sequenced from one sample in a study of blood T cell repertoires in COVID-19. Method: immunoSEQ multiplex PCR; TCRdb's copy keeps in-frame clones and lacks some. The table shows 280,000 or so clones, with approximately 85% occurring only once. Specimen: peripheral blood. All receptors derive from a man in his late teens or twenties with active or convalescent COVID-19.

Only a few counts were recorded for this clone. CDR3 residues: CAGGSGETYEQYF. The CDR3 nucleotides read TGTGCCGGCGGTAGCGGGGAAACCTACGAGCAGTACTTC. The V and J genes are TRBV6-5 and TRBJ2-7, with 8 bases lining up with TRBD2. CDR3 length equals 13 residues. Germline lookup yields CDR1 MNHEY and CDR2 SVGAGI. The junction had 8 bases not matched to a gene; V was cut back by 11 bases and J by 2 bases.

The chain's CDR3 is CASSLEPGTGGINYGYTF. The CDR3 nucleotides are TGCGCCAGCAGCTTGGAGCCCGGGACAGGGGGAATTAACTATGGCTACACCTTC. This chain uses TRBV5-1 with TRBJ1-2; 11 positions agree with TRBD1. The V gene's germline CDR1 is SGHRS and CDR2 YFSETQ. The CDR3 has 18 amino acids. The J segment lost 1 base and the V segment lost 0 bases, leaving 8 bases of the junction unmatched.

The chain recombines TRBV4-1 with TRBJ1-2, with TRBD1 matching over 10 bases. Germline V gene data show CDR1 as MGHRA and CDR2 as YSYEKL. With 2 bases clipped from V and 4 bases from J, the junction kept 10 bases outside the gene matches. CDR3 length: 17 amino acids. CDR3 loop: CASSQLGGQGWIYGYTF. The DNA for the CDR3 is TGCGCCAGCAGCCAACTGGGGGGACAGGGGTGGATCTATGGCTACACCTTC.

This clone was picked up one time. Different DNA sequences within this sample yield the same CDR3. This rearrangement joins TRBV29-1 to TRBJ1-2; 7 bases align to TRBD1. The CDR3 sequence is 12 residues long. Germline values: CDR1 SQVTM, CDR2 ANQGSEA. With 4 bases clipped from V and 2 bases from J, the junction kept 1 base outside the gene matches. The CDR3 loop is CSVVQGNYGYTF. CDR3 coding DNA: TGCAGCGTTGTACAGGGGAACTATGGCTACACCTTC.

The chain employs TRBV12-5 and TRBJ1-5, with TRBD1 matching 7 bases. CDR1 and CDR2 (germline): LGHNT, FRNRAP. The CDR3 length is 16 residues. V trimming: 4 bases; J trimming: 0 bases; junction bases outside the gene matches: 6. This CDR3 is CASGSTGKYSNQPQHF. For the CDR3, the DNA is TGTGCTAGTGGTTCGACAGGGAAGTATAGCAATCAGCCCCAGCATTTT.

V gene TRBV10-2 combines with J gene TRBJ2-7; D gene ambiguous. The V and J ends lost 0 bases and 12 bases respectively, with 6 bases between them. The germline gives CDR1 WSHSY, CDR2 SAAADI. The CDR3 has 10 residues. Written as DNA, the CDR3 is TGCGCCAGCAGTGAGTCCCAAATGTACTTC. It encodes CASSESQMYF.

CDR3 region: CASSPGGGGQPQHF. In DNA form, the CDR3 reads TGTGCCAGCAGCCCCGGTGGGGGGGGACAGCCCCAGCATTTT. The chain recombines TRBV9 with TRBJ1-5, with D maybe TRBD1 (5 bases). Trimming removed 4 bases from V and 7 bases from J, with 15 bases in between. Germline lookup yields CDR1 SGDLS and CDR2 YYNGEE. The CDR3 is made up of 14 amino acids.

The genes are TRBV10-3 and TRBJ2-1; D is possibly TRBD2 (7 bases). Trimming left V 6 bases short and J 7 bases short, with 13 bases between. The germline CDR1 and CDR2 sequences are ENHRY and SYGVKD. This CDR3 comprises 13 residues. Written as DNA, the CDR3 is TGTGCCATCAGAGAGGGGGAGGGTAATGAGCAGTTCTTC. Encoded protein: CAIREGEGNEQFF.